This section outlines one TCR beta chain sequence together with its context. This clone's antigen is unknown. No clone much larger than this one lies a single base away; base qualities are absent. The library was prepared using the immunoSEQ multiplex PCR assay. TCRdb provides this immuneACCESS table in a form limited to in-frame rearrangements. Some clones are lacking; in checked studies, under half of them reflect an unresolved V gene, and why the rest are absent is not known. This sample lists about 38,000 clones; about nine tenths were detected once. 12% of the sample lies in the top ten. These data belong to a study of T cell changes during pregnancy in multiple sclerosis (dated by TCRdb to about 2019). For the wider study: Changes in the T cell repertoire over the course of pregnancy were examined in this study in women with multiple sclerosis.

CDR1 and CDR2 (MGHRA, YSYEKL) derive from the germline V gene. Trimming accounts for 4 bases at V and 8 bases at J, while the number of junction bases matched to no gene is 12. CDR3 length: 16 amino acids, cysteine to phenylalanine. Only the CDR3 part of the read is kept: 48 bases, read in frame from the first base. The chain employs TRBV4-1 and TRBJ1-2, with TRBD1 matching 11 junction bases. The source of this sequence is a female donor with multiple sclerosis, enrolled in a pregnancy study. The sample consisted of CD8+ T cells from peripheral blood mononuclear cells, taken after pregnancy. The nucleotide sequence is TGCGCCAGCAGCCTCAAACCGGGACAGGGGGGTAAGGGCTACACCTTC. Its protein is CASSLKPGQGGKGYTF.